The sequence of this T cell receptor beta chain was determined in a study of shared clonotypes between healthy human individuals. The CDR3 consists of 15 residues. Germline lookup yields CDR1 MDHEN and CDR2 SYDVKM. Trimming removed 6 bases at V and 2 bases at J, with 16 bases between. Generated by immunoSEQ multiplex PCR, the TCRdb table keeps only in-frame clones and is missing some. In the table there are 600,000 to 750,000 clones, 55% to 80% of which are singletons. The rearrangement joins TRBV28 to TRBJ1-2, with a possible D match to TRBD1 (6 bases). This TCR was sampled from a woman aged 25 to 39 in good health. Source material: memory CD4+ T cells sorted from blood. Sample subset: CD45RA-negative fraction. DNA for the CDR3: TGTGCCAGCAGCTCCCCCGCAGGGGTGAACTATGGCTACACCTTC. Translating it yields CASSSPAGVNYGYTF.